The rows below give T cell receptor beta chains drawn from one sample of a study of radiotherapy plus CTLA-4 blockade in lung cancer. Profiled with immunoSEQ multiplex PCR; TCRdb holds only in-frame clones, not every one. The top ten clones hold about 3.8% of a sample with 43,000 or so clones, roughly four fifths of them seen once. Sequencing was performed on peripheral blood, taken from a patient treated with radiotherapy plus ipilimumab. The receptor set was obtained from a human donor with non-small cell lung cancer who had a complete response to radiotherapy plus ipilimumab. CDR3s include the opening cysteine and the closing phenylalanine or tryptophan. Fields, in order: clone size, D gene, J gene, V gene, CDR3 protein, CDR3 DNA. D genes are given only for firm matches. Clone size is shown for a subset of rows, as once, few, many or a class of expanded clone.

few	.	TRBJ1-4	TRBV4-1	CASSQDREQGYEKLFF	TGCGCCAGCAGCCAAGATCGGGAACAGGGCTACGAAAAACTGTTTTTT
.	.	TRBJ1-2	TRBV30	CAWDRANYGYTF	TGTGCCTGGGATCGGGCTAACTATGGCTACACCTTC
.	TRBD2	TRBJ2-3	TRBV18	CASSPLAGGPDTQYF	TGTGCCAGCTCACCGCTAGCGGGAGGGCCGGATACGCAGTATTTT
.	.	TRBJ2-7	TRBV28	CASSYAGTYEQYF	TGTGCCAGCAGTTACGCCGGTACCTACGAGCAGTACTTC
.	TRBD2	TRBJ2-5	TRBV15	CATSRDIRSRGGGAGETQYF	TGTGCCACCAGCAGAGATATAAGGAGTCGGGGCGGGGGGGCCGGAGAGACCCAGTACTTC
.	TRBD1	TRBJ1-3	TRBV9	CASSDRDSSFGNTIYF	TGTGCCAGCAGCGACCGGGACAGTTCTTTTGGAAACACCATATATTTT
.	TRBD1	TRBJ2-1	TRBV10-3	CAISENGQGSQFF	TGTGCCATCAGTGAGAACGGACAGGGCAGCCAGTTCTTC
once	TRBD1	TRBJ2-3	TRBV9	CASSVGGQPPTDTQYF	TGTGCCAGCAGCGTAGGGGGACAGCCCCCCACAGATACGCAGTATTTT
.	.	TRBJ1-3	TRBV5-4	CASSPSLDFSGNTIYF	TGTGCCAGCAGCCCGTCGTTGGACTTCTCTGGAAACACCATATATTTT
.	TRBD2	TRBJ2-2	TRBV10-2	CASRGTSGNTGELFF	TGCGCCAGCAGAGGGACTAGCGGAAACACCGGGGAGCTGTTTTTT
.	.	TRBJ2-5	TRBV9	CASSGIAETQYF	TGTGCCAGCAGCGGGATAGCGGAGACCCAGTACTTC
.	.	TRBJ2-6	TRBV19	CASSIRDSGANVLTF	TGTGCCAGTAGTATTCGCGACTCTGGGGCCAACGTCCTGACTTTC
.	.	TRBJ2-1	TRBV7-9	CASSPPGARGSYNEQFF	TGTGCCAGCAGCCCCCCCGGCGCCCGAGGCTCCTACAATGAGCAGTTCTTC
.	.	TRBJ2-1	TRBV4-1	CASSQALPAVNYNEQFF	TGCGCCAGCAGCCAAGCCCTCCCAGCGGTCAACTACAATGAGCAGTTCTTC
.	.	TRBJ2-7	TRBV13	CASSLGQLVYEQYF	TGTGCCAGCAGCTTAGGCCAGCTAGTCTACGAGCAGTACTTC
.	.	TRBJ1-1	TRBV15	CATSRDAGRMNTEAFF	TGTGCCACCAGCAGAGATGCAGGGCGAATGAACACTGAAGCTTTCTTT
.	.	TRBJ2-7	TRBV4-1	CASSGNRGNEQYF	TGCGCCAGCAGCGGTAACCGGGGGAACGAGCAGTACTTC
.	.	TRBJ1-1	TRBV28	CASSGTLRGTEAFF	TGTGCCAGCAGTGGGACATTGCGGGGGACTGAAGCTTTCTTT
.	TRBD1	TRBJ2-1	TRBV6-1	CASSDKNRGLFNEQFF	TGTGCCAGCAGTGACAAAAACAGGGGGCTTTTCAATGAGCAGTTCTTC
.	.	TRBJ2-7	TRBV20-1	CSARGGALAGF	TGCAGTGCTAGAGGTGGGGCCCTCGCTGGCTTC
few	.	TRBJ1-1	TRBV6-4	CASSFAENTEAFF	TGTGCCAGCAGTTTCGCAGAGAACACTGAAGCTTTCTTT
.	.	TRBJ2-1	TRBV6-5	CASSYSGAQQFF	TGTGCCAGCAGTTACTCGGGGGCCCAGCAGTTCTTC
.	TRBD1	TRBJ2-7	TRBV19	CASSPRQGLHYEQYF	TGTGCCAGTAGTCCCCGACAGGGCTTGCACTACGAGCAGTACTTC
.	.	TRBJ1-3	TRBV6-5	CASSPTGPSGNTIYF	TGTGCCAGCAGTCCTACAGGCCCCTCTGGAAACACCATATATTTT
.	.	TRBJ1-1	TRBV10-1	CASSPGGAQTEAFF	TGCGCCAGCAGTCCTGGGGGGGCGCAAACTGAAGCTTTCTTT
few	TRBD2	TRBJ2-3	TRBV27	CASGTLAGWDTQYF	TGTGCCAGCGGAACCCTAGCGGGGTGGGATACGCAGTATTTT
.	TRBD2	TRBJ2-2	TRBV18	CASSPRGTSGGTGELFF	TGTGCCAGCTCACCACGAGGGACTAGCGGGGGGACCGGGGAGCTGTTTTTT
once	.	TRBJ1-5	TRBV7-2	CASSDGLYSNQPQHF	TGTGCCAGCAGCGATGGCCTGTATAGCAATCAGCCCCAGCATTTT
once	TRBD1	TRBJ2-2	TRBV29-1	CSVDRGATGELFF	TGCAGTGTCGACAGGGGTGCCACCGGGGAGCTGTTTTTT
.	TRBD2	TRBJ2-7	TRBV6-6	CASSYGSSGVTYEQYF	TGTGCCAGCAGTTACGGGAGTAGCGGGGTCACCTACGAGCAGTACTTC
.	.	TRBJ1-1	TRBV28	CASSFFGEGTRNEAFF	TGTGCCAGCAGTTTTTTCGGGGAGGGAACCCGTAATGAAGCTTTCTTT
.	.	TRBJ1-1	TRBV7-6	CASSLGQMSEAFF	TGTGCCAGCAGCTTAGGACAGATGTCTGAAGCTTTCTTT
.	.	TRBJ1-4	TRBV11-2	CASSLVIGVEEKLFF	TGTGCCAGCAGCTTAGTTATCGGGGTTGAAGAAAAACTGTTTTTT
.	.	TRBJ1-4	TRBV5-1	CASSIGTSEKLFF	TGCGCCAGCAGCATCGGGACAAGTGAAAAACTGTTTTTT
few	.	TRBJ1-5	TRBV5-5	CASSWQGTGNQPQHF	TGTGCCAGCAGCTGGCAGGGAACGGGCAATCAGCCCCAGCATTTT
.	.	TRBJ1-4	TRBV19	CALRGGRINEKLFF	TGTGCCCTTCGGGGGGGGCGGATTAATGAAAAACTGTTTTTT
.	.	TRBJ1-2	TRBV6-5	CASSAGQNINYGYTF	TGTGCCAGCAGTGCTGGACAGAACATTAACTATGGCTACACCTTC